The source of this T cell receptor beta chain is a study of OX40 agonist ivuxolimab in advanced cancers. In terms of the full investigation: Ivuxolimab was an agonistic, fully human IgG2 monoclonal antibody directed against OX40 (CD134), a costimulatory receptor. Intravenous ivuxolimab was administered to patients every 2 weeks at six dose levels: 0.01, 0.1, 0.3, 1.5, 3 and 10 mg/kg. Of the 50 to 55 dose-escalation patients, hepatocellular carcinoma was present in about 20, melanoma in around 15, renal cell carcinoma in 9 and head and neck cancer in 9. In the dose-escalation cohort, around four fifths of patients were male, and the mean age was roughly 60 years with a range of roughly 20 to 85. Patients were allowed to have had prior anti-PD-1, anti-PD-L1 or anti-CTLA-4 therapy, and 40% to 45% of the dose-escalation patients had been treated with checkpoint inhibitors. Partial responses occurred in three dose-escalation patients: two with cutaneous melanoma and one with hepatocellular carcinoma. The purpose of peripheral TCRbeta sequencing was to test whether ivuxolimab changed TCR sequence diversity and led to clonal T-cell expansion. The paper covers the monotherapy dose-escalation part of the phase I ivuxolimab trial, which included N ≈ 52 patients.

As for this clone: No antigen is known for it. No much larger clone exists at a distance of one base, and base qualities are not known.

Patients with a history of autoimmune disease or receiving systemic immunosuppression were excluded from the trial. Peripheral blood for TCR sequencing was collected from all dose cohorts at baseline, on cycle 4 day 1, and on cycle 7 day 1. Samples came from an open-label, multicenter, first-in-human phase I dose-escalation trial of ivuxolimab. Adults with locally advanced or metastatic melanoma, renal cell, hepatocellular, or head and neck squamous cell carcinoma were enrolled in the trial. Before TCR sequencing, CD4+ T cells and CD8+ T cells were sorted from peripheral blood as separate populations. To sequence the TCRbeta CDR3 region, genomic DNA was isolated from the sorted cells. The immunoSEQ Assay was used for sequencing of TCRbeta CDR3 regions. This immuneACCESS table, as held by TCRdb, lists in-frame sequences with V and J called but not all clones. Of the missing ones, under half trace to an unresolved V gene in checked studies; the others have no known cause. Recorded for this sample are some 71,000 clones; 90% to 95% of them occurred a single time. The leading ten clones occupy approximately 15% of the sample.

General conclusions and limits of the study: In the 0.1-3.0 mg/kg groups, partial responders had among the lowest normalized peripheral clonal expansion, particularly in CD8+ T cells. Low levels of normalized T-cell clonal expansion were also seen in some nonresponding patients. The antigen specificity of the peripheral T cells that underwent clonal expansion was not determined. At doses from 0.1 to 3.0 mg/kg, clonal expansion was seen in both CD4+ and CD8+ blood T cells between baseline and week 6. On average, CD8+ T cells showed more expanded clones than CD4+ T cells after ivuxolimab.

The junction shows trimming of 7 bases on V and 0 bases on J, plus 9 bases between the germline ends. The CDR3 starts with the cysteine, ends with the phenylalanine, and has 14 residues. Left in the record is the CDR3 DNA by itself, 42 bases read in frame from the first base. CDR1 and CDR2 were assigned from the germline V gene as MNHEY and SVGAGI. The chain is assembled from TRBV6-5 and TRBJ1-4, with the D gene too uncertain to name. The TCR was taken from an adult with an advanced solid tumor such as melanoma, head and neck, liver or kidney cancer. Material: CD4+ or CD8+ T cells sorted from blood, obtained in a trial of the OX40 agonist ivuxolimab. This receptor carries the CDR3 CASTSGATNEKLFF. The nucleotides read TGTGCCAGCACCTCCGGAGCAACTAATGAAAAACTGTTTTTT.